This T cell receptor beta chain was identified in a study of blood T cells in healthy people across ages (dated by TCRdb to 2013 to 2016). General notes on the study: In model experiments, template switching captured about one uniquely barcoded TCR beta cDNA molecule for every two T cells. Two additional independent replicas of 1 million unique cDNA reads from the same blood draw were analyzed for two donors (one aged 18 to 30 and one aged 80 or older). To avoid experimental bias, donors of different ages were distributed randomly across sequencing lanes. Age-related changes in TCR beta repertoire diversity were measured in the study by deep sequencing normalized with unique cDNA molecular identifiers. Donors were grouped into four age groups: young (average approximately 15 years), middle-aged (roughly 37), aged (around 60) and long-lived (just over 80).

V lost 0 bases and J lost 7 bases; the stretch between them is 13 bases long. CDR1 and CDR2 (KGHSH, LQKENI) derive from the germline V gene. Its CDR3 holds 14 amino acids, cysteine through phenylalanine. Only CDR3 DNA remains: 42 bases, in frame from the first base. Study-wide conclusions, independent of this receptor: Because donor CMV infection status was unknown, age-related changes in expanded clonotypes were potentially confounded. There was a strong correlation between observed TCR beta diversity and the percentage of naive T cells measured by flow cytometry. Bulk unsorted PBMC profiling prevented conclusive comparison of naive and antigen-experienced compartments. Compared with the aged group, more naive CD4+ T cells, fewer expanded clones and increased TCR diversity were shown by the long-lived group, suggesting age selection. Estimates of total diversity from one million sequenced T cells were regarded as lower bounds and underestimates. As age increased, observed TCR beta diversity per million T cells dropped in a roughly linear way, and a significant reduction was already evident by age 40.

Libraries were constructed by 5' RACE. These reads were obtained on an Illumina HiSeq 2500. A second PCR of roughly 6 to 11 cycles was run with a J-beta primer mix and a sample-barcoded 5' primer. A template-switch 5' adaptor carrying 12 random nucleotides introduced a unique molecular identifier onto each TCR beta cDNA molecule. Each sample yielded at least 3 million CDR3-containing paired-end reads. First-strand cDNA was synthesized from all RNA with the Mint cDNA synthesis kit, primed by a TRBC-specific oligonucleotide. After uracil-DNA glycosylase treatment, a first 18-cycle PCR used universal primers M1SS and BC2_uni_R on all cDNA. The study's processing was this. For normalization, 1 million high-quality reads were randomly selected from each sample, with every read carrying a distinct molecular identifier. Reads sharing molecular identifiers were discarded rather than binned into consensus sequences. MiTCR, set to a Q25 quality threshold and the strictest error-elimination algorithm, was used for CDR3 identification, clonotype clustering and error correction. A nonparametric unseen species model with Euler transformation was used to estimate a lower bound on total TCR beta diversity. Through fastp at Q25 and MiXCR, TCRdb rebuilt clones from the public reads, retaining in-frame beta chains. Every entry covers one CDR3 protein and lists the most common genes and DNA from its rows. Clone size and V and J calls follow TCRdb, not the original study. Within this sample are about 690,000 distinct CDR3 sequences, with about 43% of them counted one time only. 30% of the sample is taken by the ten largest.

The approximately 39 donors, aged 6 to 90 years, were systemically healthy Caucasian individuals from Russia. Approximately 9.3 milliliters of peripheral blood were collected from each donor into EDTA-treated Vacutainer tubes. PBMCs were isolated by Ficoll-Paque density-gradient centrifugation, with at least 7 million obtained per sample. Trizol reagent was used to extract total RNA from the PBMCs, yielding at least 5.5 micrograms per sample. Naive CD45RAhigh/CD27high T cell percentages were measured by flow cytometry on a PBMC aliquot from every donor. Concerning this clonotype: Its cognate antigen has yet to be identified. Base qualities are not recorded, but no much larger clone differs from it by a single base.

This TCR was recovered from a man older than 75 in good health. The rearranged segments are TRBV18 and TRBJ2-7; a confident D gene designation cannot be given. The specimen sequenced was blood. The DNA sequence is TGTGCCAGCTCACCACCGAGTCTGGGGAATGAGCAGTACTTC. It specifies CASSPPSLGNEQYF.